This is a list of T cell receptor beta chains from one sample in a study of T cells after posttransplantation cyclophosphamide. TCRdb keeps only in-frame clones here, not all; method: immunoSEQ multiplex PCR. Listed here are under 45,000 clones without any singletons, the top ten holding about 5%. Sequenced sample: PBMCs. These receptors came from a woman between 50 and 59 years old in good health and a related stem cell transplant donor. CDR3s include the opening cysteine and the closing phenylalanine or tryptophan. D genes are given only for firm matches. Clone size is given for some rows only: seen once, a few or many times, or a class if the clone is expanded.

d_gene	j_gene	abundance	v_gene	CDR3aa	CDR3nt
TRBD1	TRBJ1-2	many	TRBV27	CASSQTFLKTGDYGYTF	TGTGCCAGCAGTCAGACCTTCCTTAAGACAGGGGACTATGGCTACACCTTC
TRBD2	TRBJ2-1	many	TRBV5-4	CASSLDGSGGGNEQFF	TGTGCCAGCAGCTTGGATGGTAGCGGGGGAGGGAATGAGCAGTTCTTC
TRBD1	TRBJ2-3	many	TRBV11-3	CASSSGDRFYTSTDTQYF	TGTGCCAGCAGCTCTGGGGACAGGTTCTACACTAGCACAGATACGCAGTATTTT
TRBD2	TRBJ2-7	many	TRBV7-2	CASSLAPSGPYEQYF	TGTGCCAGCAGCTTGGCTCCTAGCGGGCCCTACGAGCAGTACTTC
TRBD1	TRBJ2-5	many	TRBV5-1	CASSFGDRGVEETQYF	TGCGCCAGCAGCTTTGGGGACAGGGGCGTGGAAGAGACCCAGTACTTC
NA	TRBJ2-4	few	TRBV27	CASSTHGKNIQYF	TGTGCCAGCAGCACCCACGGCAAAAACATTCAGTACTTC
TRBD2	TRBJ2-1	many	TRBV4-3	CASSQDLGGGPTSGGELF	TGCGCCAGCAGCCAAGATCTCGGGGGAGGACCCACTAGCGGGGGGGAACTCTTC
NA	TRBJ2-3	many	TRBV2	CASSGDTDTQYF	TGTGCCAGCAGTGGAGACACAGATACGCAGTATTTT
NA	TRBJ2-7	many	TRBV6-5	CASSYSPAGASYEQYF	TGTGCCAGCAGTTACTCTCCCGCGGGGGCCTCCTACGAGCAGTACTTC
NA	TRBJ1-2	many	TRBV28	CASSLITGNYGYTF	TGTGCCAGCAGTTTGATTACAGGGAACTATGGCTACACCTTC
NA	TRBJ2-7	many	TRBV5-1	CASSLGPGFEQYF	TGCGCCAGCAGCTTGGGCCCGGGTTTCGAGCAGTACTTC
TRBD1	TRBJ1-4	many	TRBV18	CASSRGTGEKLFF	TGTGCCAGCTCACGGGGGACAGGCGAAAAACTGTTTTTT
NA	TRBJ2-5	few	TRBV7-6	CASSLDGEGEQYF	TGTGCCAGCAGCTTAGACGGGGAAGGAGAGCAGTACTTC
NA	TRBJ2-1	many	TRBV28	CASGRGSREQFF	TGTGCCAGCGGCAGGGGTAGTAGAGAGCAGTTCTTC
TRBD1	TRBJ1-1	many	TRBV5-5	CASSPSRGTGSTEAFF	TGTGCCAGCAGCCCGTCCCGAGGGACAGGGTCCACTGAAGCTTTCTTT
NA	TRBJ2-5	many	TRBV29-1	CSVEQVQETQYF	TGCAGCGTTGAACAGGTCCAAGAGACCCAGTACTTC
TRBD1	TRBJ1-3	many	TRBV7-2	CASSSQQGVSGNTIYF	TGTGCCAGCAGCTCTCAACAGGGGGTCTCTGGAAACACCATATATTTT
TRBD1	TRBJ2-7	many	TRBV10-1	CASPSRQDRGEKPSYEQYF	TGCGCCAGCCCCTCCCGACAGGACAGGGGGGAGAAACCCTCCTACGAGCAGTACTTC
TRBD1	TRBJ2-7	many	TRBV5-1	CASSLDRQGALSSYEQYF	TGCGCCAGCAGCTTGGATAGGCAGGGGGCTTTGAGCTCCTACGAGCAGTACTTC
NA	TRBJ1-1	many	TRBV5-4	CASSPKGSGGRSTEAFF	TGTGCCAGCAGCCCGAAGGGGTCCGGGGGGAGGAGCACTGAAGCTTTCTTT
NA	TRBJ1-5	many	TRBV2	CATSSGRGKNQPQHF	TGTGCCACCTCAAGCGGCAGGGGCAAGAATCAGCCCCAGCATTTT
NA	TRBJ1-2	many	TRBV28	CASGAYYGYTF	TGTGCCAGCGGGGCCTACTATGGCTACACCTTC
TRBD2	TRBJ2-1	many	TRBV5-1	CASSLYLAGGSGEQFF	TGCGCCAGCAGCTTGTATCTAGCGGGGGGCTCGGGAGAGCAGTTCTTC
NA	TRBJ1-6	many	TRBV7-2	CASSPRTASNSPLHF	TGTGCCAGCAGCCCAAGGACAGCTTCGAATTCACCCCTCCACTTT
TRBD1	TRBJ2-3	few	TRBV9	CASSVGRTGRTDTQYF	TGTGCCAGCAGCGTAGGGAGGACAGGTCGCACAGATACGCAGTATTTT
NA	TRBJ2-2	many	TRBV11-2	CASSSAWRENTGELFF	TGTGCCAGCAGCTCGGCCTGGCGGGAGAACACCGGGGAGCTGTTTTTT
NA	TRBJ2-3	NA	TRBV2	CASSVGGASTDTQYF	TGTGCCAGCAGTGTGGGCGGGGCAAGCACAGATACGCAGTATTTT
NA	TRBJ1-2	many	TRBV27	CASSLEAVGRSGNYGYTF	TGTGCCAGCAGTTTAGAAGCCGTAGGAAGGAGCGGCAACTATGGCTACACCTTC
NA	TRBJ2-4	few	TRBV7-2	CASSLSGSVAKNIQYF	TGTGCCAGCAGCTTATCAGGGTCTGTAGCCAAAAACATTCAGTACTTC
TRBD1	TRBJ1-2	many	TRBV2	CASSDSRRGYGYTF	TGTGCCAGCAGTGATTCTCGCAGGGGGTATGGCTACACCTTC
NA	TRBJ2-1	many	TRBV27	CASSPLDGEQFF	TGTGCCAGCAGCCCCCTAGATGGTGAGCAGTTCTTC
TRBD1	TRBJ1-1	many	TRBV5-1	CASSLIQGETEAFF	TGCGCCAGCAGCTTAATACAGGGGGAAACTGAAGCTTTCTTT
NA	TRBJ1-1	many	TRBV5-1	CASSYSNTEAFF	TGCGCCAGCAGCTACTCCAACACTGAAGCTTTCTTT
NA	TRBJ1-5	many	TRBV4-1	CASSQAGHGGNQPQHF	TGCGCCAGCAGCCAAGCAGGGCACGGCGGCAATCAGCCCCAGCATTTT
NA	TRBJ1-2	many	TRBV28	CASRLPPGQNYGYTF	TGTGCCAGCAGACTCCCCCCAGGGCAAAACTATGGCTACACCTTC
NA	TRBJ2-1	many	TRBV7-3	CASSLMGARGSYNEQFF	TGTGCCAGCAGCTTAATGGGGGCCAGGGGATCCTACAATGAGCAGTTCTTC
NA	TRBJ1-5	NA	TRBV28	CASSLRDWNSNQPQHF	TGTGCCAGCAGTCTCCGGGACTGGAATAGCAATCAGCCCCAGCATTTT
NA	TRBJ1-5	many	TRBV6-1	CASSEAHISISNQPQHF	TGTGCCAGCAGTGAAGCTCACATCTCAATAAGCAATCAGCCCCAGCATTTT
TRBD1	TRBJ1-6	many	TRBV19	CASHGQGSGSPLHF	TGTGCCAGCCACGGACAGGGGTCAGGTTCACCCCTCCACTTT
NA	TRBJ1-4	many	TRBV7-8	CASSPHLRVTEKLFF	TGTGCCAGCAGCCCCCACCTCCGGGTGACTGAAAAACTGTTTTTT
TRBD1	TRBJ1-2	many	TRBV7-2	CASSRGTDHYTF	TGTGCCAGCAGCCGAGGGACAGACCATTACACCTTC
TRBD2	TRBJ2-1	many	TRBV4-1	CAVRPSGHNEQFF	TGCGCCGTAAGACCTAGCGGCCACAATGAGCAGTTCTTC
TRBD1	TRBJ1-2	many	TRBV7-9	CASSPRQGATNYGYTF	TGTGCCAGCAGCCCAAGACAGGGGGCAACGAACTATGGCTACACCTTC
NA	TRBJ2-1	many	TRBV6-5	CASSYKRAPYNEQFF	TGTGCCAGCAGTTACAAGAGGGCCCCCTACAATGAGCAGTTCTTC
NA	TRBJ1-1	few	TRBV6-6	CASTIRQFIGSEAFF	TGTGCCAGCACCATCCGACAGTTCATAGGCTCTGAAGCTTTCTTT